These 27 T cell receptor beta chains were sequenced from one sample in a study of OX40 agonist ivuxolimab in advanced cancers. Measured with immunoSEQ multiplex PCR; TCRdb has only the in-frame clones, and not every one. The data hold some 80,000 clones, with approximately 91% observed a single time. The sample was CD4+ or CD8+ T cells sorted from blood, taken in a trial of the OX40 agonist ivuxolimab. The receptors stem from an adult with an advanced solid tumor such as melanoma, head and neck, liver or kidney cancer.

The genes are TRBV10-1 and TRBJ2-6, with D perhaps being TRBD1 or TRBD2 (5 bases each). The CDR3 consists of 15 residues. The germline CDR1 and CDR2 sequences are WNHNN and SYGVQD (reference sequence). The ends were cut back, 5 bases at V and 0 bases at J, with 8 bases in the middle. The CDR3 region has the DNA TGCGCCAGCAGTATTGGGGGCTCTGGGGCCAACGTCCTGACTTTC. It codes for CASSIGGSGANVLTF.

Worth noting for this clone: A read error may produce the germline difference seen at one junction end. V and J are TRBV2 and TRBJ2-7; weak D call: TRBD1 (6 bases). The CDR3 has 12 amino acids. Germline-derived CDR1 and CDR2 are SNHLY and FYNNEI. The CDR3, as DNA: TGTGCCAGCAGTGAAGATCAGGGGCGCGACAACTTC. Its protein product is CASSEDQGRDNF. The full variable domain, its missing parts supplied by reference TRBV2 and TRBJ2-7, is EPEVTQTPSHQVTQMGQEVILRCVPISNHLYFYWYRQILGQKVEFLVSFYNNEISEKSEIFDDQFSVERPDGSNFTLKIRSTKLEDSAMYFCASSEDQGRDNFGPGTRLTVT.

The chain is built from TRBV6-1 and TRBJ2-7; TRBD1 might be the D (6 bases). The CDR3 is 14 residues long. Looked up from germline, CDR1 is MNHNS and CDR2 is SASEGT. V was pared by 4 bases and J by 3 bases, with 13 bases between. This CDR3 reads CASSGDRQSYEQYF. CDR3 DNA: TGTGCCAGCAGTGGAGACAGGCAGAGCTACGAGCAGTACTTC.

This rearrangement joins TRBV7-2 to TRBJ1-2; no clear D. Germline-derived CDR1 and CDR2 are SGHTA and FQGNSA. The ends were cut back, 8 bases at V and 0 bases at J, with 7 bases in the middle. The CDR3 sequence is 12 residues long. CDR3 sequence (DNA): TGTGCCAGCGGGCTAGCTAACTATGGCTACACCTTC. It translates to CASGLANYGYTF.

V is TRBV6-1 and J is TRBJ2-7, with D unclear. The ends were cut back, 2 bases at V and 1 base at J, with 0 bases in the middle. The CDR3 runs to 11 residues. Germline V gene sequence: CDR1 MNHNS, CDR2 SASEGT. CDR3 DNA sequence: TGTGCCAGCAGTGAATCCTACGAGCAGTACTTC. Its protein product is CASSESYEQYF.

The J gene is TRBJ1-2, the V gene TRBV6-5, with D possibly matching TRBD1 (5 bases). Deletions cut 2 bases from V and 5 bases from J, with 9 bases between. This CDR3 is built from 13 residues. CDR1 is MNHEY and CDR2 is SVGAGI in the germline V gene. Here the CDR3 DNA reads TGTGCCAGCAGTTACGACAGAATATATGGCTACACCTTC. It encodes CASSYDRIYGYTF.

This clone showed up just once. The chain uses TRBV10-1 and TRBJ2-7; D may be TRBD1 (6 bases). The germline V gene encodes CDR1 WNHNN and CDR2 SYGVQD (reference sequence). CDR3 length equals 12 residues. V lost 3 bases and J lost 7, with 10 bases in between. The CDR3 spells CASSDHRVEQYF. CDR3 in DNA: TGCGCCAGCAGTGACCACAGGGTTGAGCAGTACTTC.

This clone came up once. The chain couples TRBV21-1 to TRBJ1-6. TRBV21-1 is shown as a pseudogene. CDR3 length equals 16 residues. CDR3 sequence (DNA): TGTGCCAGCCGCGCTCGGCAAGGGGAGGAGAATTCACCCCTCCACTTT. Translated, it gives CASRARQGEENSPLHF.

V gene TRBV2 combines with J gene TRBJ2-1; 7 bases align to TRBD2. This CDR3 region has 16 residues. The V segment lost 6 bases and the J segment 8 bases; nucleotides outside the gene matches: 16. Germline lookup yields CDR1 SNHLY and CDR2 FYNNEI. The CDR3, as DNA: TGTGCCAGCAGGAGAGACCGACTAGCCCAGGGCGATGAGCAGTTCTTC. Translating it yields CASRRDRLAQGDEQFF.

J is TRBJ1-5 and V is TRBV7-8; weak D call: TRBD1 (5 bases). Trimming pared 5 bases from V and 2 bases from J, leaving 13 bases between. Germline V gene lookup returns CDR1 SGHVS and CDR2 FQNEAQ. This CDR3 is built from 15 residues. The CDR3 reads CASSPSGFRNQPQHF. In DNA, the CDR3 is TGTGCCAGCAGCCCCTCAGGGTTTCGCAATCAGCCCCAGCATTTT.

The CDR3 nucleotides read TGTGCCAGCAGCACAGGGGTAGGTAATTCACCCCTCCACTTT. It is translated as CASSTGVGNSPLHF. The rearrangement links TRBV2 to TRBJ1-6; TRBD1 matches 7 bases. Trimming took 6 bases from V and 6 from J; bases not matched to a gene: 5. Germline CDR1 reads SNHLY; CDR2 reads FYNNEI. This CDR3 is built from 14 residues.

This chain connects TRBV4-3 to TRBJ1-1, with D possibly matching TRBD1 (6 bases). Trimming took off 0 bases at V and 8 bases at J, with 10 bases between the two ends. There are 13 residues in the CDR3. CDR1 and CDR2 from the germline V gene are LGHNA and YSLEER. CDR3 loop: CASSQDRTGEAFF. The CDR3 nucleotides read TGCGCCAGCAGCCAAGATCGTACAGGGGAAGCTTTCTTT.

V and J are TRBV6-5 and TRBJ2-2, with no clear D. The CDR3 has 12 residues. The V gene's germline CDR1 is MNHEY and CDR2 SVGAGI. Trimming removed 4 bases from V and 5 bases from J, with 5 bases in between. In nucleotides, the CDR3 is TGTGCCAGCAGTTGGAATACCGGGGAGCTGTTTTTT. It specifies CASSWNTGELFF.

The genes are TRBV6-1 and TRBJ1-1; no clear D. Trimming took off 6 bases at V and 6 bases at J, with 14 bases between the two ends. Germline CDR1 MNHNS, CDR2 SASEGT. CDR3 size: 13 residues. DNA for the CDR3: TGTGCCAGCAGCCCTCGGTTCGACGCTGAAGCTTTCTTT. Protein: CASSPRFDAEAFF.

The V and J genes are TRBV7-6 and TRBJ2-3; TRBD2 is a possible D gene (6 bases). V lost 6 bases and J lost 1, with 20 bases in between. The CDR3 is 17 amino acids. The V gene's germline CDR1 is SGHVS and CDR2 FNYEAQ. CDR3 nucleotides: TGTGCCAGCAGTTTGGGGGGAGGCGGGATCCGCACAGATACGCAGTATTTT. Amino acid sequence: CASSLGGGGIRTDTQYF.

V and J are TRBV6-5 and TRBJ1-2; 9 bases line up with TRBD1. J lost 4 bases, V lost 10 bases, and 7 bases had no gene match. CDR3 length equals 13 residues. Germline values: CDR1 MNHEY, CDR2 SVGAGI. In DNA, the CDR3 is TGTGCCACCTGGGACAGGGCGGGCTATGGCTACACCTTC. It yields the protein CATWDRAGYGYTF.

The CDR3 loop is CATHRAPSSYEQYF. CDR3 sequence (DNA): TGTGCCACCCACCGGGCCCCTAGCTCCTACGAGCAGTACTTC. The rearrangement uses TRBV28 and TRBJ2-7, with no clear D. The CDR3 totals 14 residues. Trimming shortened V by 10 bases and J by 0 bases, and 16 bases separated the two germline ends. CDR1 and CDR2 (germline): MDHEN, SYDVKM.

The chain carries TRBV21-1 and TRBJ1-2. TRBV21-1 is annotated as a pseudogene. This CDR3 has 19 residues. CDR3 region: CASSKVHPSGTLWIYGYTF. Here the CDR3 DNA reads TGTGCCAGCAGCAAAGTACATCCCTCCGGGACGCTCTGGATATATGGCTACACCTTC.

J is TRBJ2-7 and V is TRBV6-5; D is perhaps TRBD2 (5 bases). The CDR3 has 15 residues. Between the trimmed V and J ends, which lost 0 bases and 5 bases, there was a span of 14 bases. The germline V gene has CDR1 MNHEY and CDR2 SVGAGI. The CDR3 DNA is TGTGCCAGCAGTTACTCGAGTGATACGAGGGACGAGCAGTACTTC. Amino acid sequence: CASSYSSDTRDEQYF.

This clone was picked up a small number of times. This chain links TRBV7-2 with TRBJ1-1; unclear D gene. The CDR3 has 15 residues. Trimming took 0 bases from V and 0 from J, leaving 8 bases between them. The germline gives CDR1 SGHTA, CDR2 FQGNSA. In DNA form, the CDR3 reads TGTGCCAGCAGCTTAGCAGGGAGGGTGAACACTGAAGCTTTCTTT. Its translation: CASSLAGRVNTEAFF.

The chain combines TRBV30 with TRBJ2-1, with 7 bases fitting TRBD1. The CDR3 runs 12 residues. Germline V gene data show CDR1 as GTSNPN and CDR2 as SVGIG (reference sequence). Losses at the gene ends were 3 bases for V and 9 bases for J; bases not matched to a gene: 5. In DNA form, the CDR3 reads TGTGCCTGGAGCCCACAGGGGTTTGAGCAGTTCTTC. Translated, it gives CAWSPQGFEQFF.

This clone has only a few counts. The rearrangement joins TRBV7-3 to TRBJ2-3; 13 positions agree with TRBD2. Germline V gene data show CDR1 as SGHTA and CDR2 as FQGTGA. V lost 4 bases and J lost 4; bases outside the gene matches: 5. This CDR3 has 16 amino acids. The CDR3 region has the DNA TGTGCCAGCAGCTCGGGACTAGCGGGATGGCCAGATACGCAGTATTTT. This gives the protein CASSSGLAGWPDTQYF.

As regards this clone: The same CDR3 also results from other DNA sequences found in this sample. The chain couples TRBV5-1 to TRBJ2-3, with D uncertain. V lost 0 bases, J lost 0 bases, and 5 bases lay in between. Per germline, CDR1 SGHRS and CDR2 YFSETQ. The CDR3 covers 14 residues. The CDR3 reads CASSLGHSTDTQYF. CDR3 sequence (DNA): TGCGCCAGCAGCTTGGGACATAGCACAGATACGCAGTATTTT.

The rearrangement joins TRBV29-1 to TRBJ2-3; TRBD2 aligns across 7 bases. Losses at the gene ends were 5 bases for V and 1 base for J; bases not matched to a gene: 6. Germline CDR1 SQVTM, CDR2 ANQGSEA. CDR3 length equals 14 residues. The CDR3 protein is CSVQGGRRTDTQYF. The CDR3 coding sequence is TGCAGCGTTCAGGGCGGGAGACGCACAGATACGCAGTATTTT.

The chain joins TRBV5-1 to TRBJ2-1; TRBD2 matches 12 bases. CDR3 length: 15 amino acids. The V gene's germline CDR1 is SGHRS and CDR2 YFSETQ. The trim removed 0 bases at V and 10 bases at J, leaving 5 bases unmatched. The DNA for the CDR3 is TGCGCCAGCAGCTTGGAGACTAGCGGGAGATCGGAGCAGTTCTTC. Its translation is CASSLETSGRSEQFF.

The CDR3 here is CASSLPPSENTYEQYF. The CDR3 DNA sequence: TGCGCCAGCAGCCTACCCCCTTCGGAGAACACCTACGAGCAGTACTTC. The chain links TRBV5-1 to TRBJ2-7; no reliable D call. CDR1 is SGHRS and CDR2 is YFSETQ in the germline V gene. V was clipped by 4 bases and J by 2 bases, with 19 bases between them. The CDR3 sequence is 16 residues long.

The V gene is TRBV19, the J gene TRBJ1-5; a possible D gene is TRBD1 (5 bases). CDR3 length: 15 amino acids. Trimming removed 7 bases from V and 2 bases from J, with 15 bases in between. The germline V gene has CDR1 LNHDA and CDR2 SQIVND (reference sequence). CDR3 amino acids: CASTGGGLRNQPQHF. DNA for the CDR3: TGTGCCAGTACCGGGGGGGGGTTACGCAATCAGCCCCAGCATTTT.